This TCR beta chain was found in a study of blood T cell repertoires in COVID-19. Whole-study context: COVID-19 samples collected from the United States, Italy and Spain covered acute and convalescent phases. T cells, B-cell-depleted T cells, or PBMCs provided the cDNA or gDNA that served as material.

In the source study's methods: Reference gene primer amplification gave estimated nucleated cell counts. Sequencing was performed with immunoSEQ multiplex PCR; in TCRdb, only in-frame clones are kept and a portion is missing. For V, J and clone size, that table is used; D and trimming come from the DNA. The sample yields about 150,000 clones, almost 85% seen once. Germline-derived CDR1 and CDR2 are MNHNY and SVGAGI (reference sequence). V dropped 5 bases and J dropped 9; count of bases not matched to a gene: 2. The CDR3 has 11 residues. Specimen: peripheral blood. The chain couples TRBV6-6 to TRBJ2-5; 8 bases are a match to TRBD2. The origin of this receptor is a man between 18 and 35 years old with active or convalescent COVID-19. The CDR3 is CASSTGGAQYF. The CDR3 DNA follows: TGTGCCAGCAGTACGGGGGGGGCCCAGTACTTC.